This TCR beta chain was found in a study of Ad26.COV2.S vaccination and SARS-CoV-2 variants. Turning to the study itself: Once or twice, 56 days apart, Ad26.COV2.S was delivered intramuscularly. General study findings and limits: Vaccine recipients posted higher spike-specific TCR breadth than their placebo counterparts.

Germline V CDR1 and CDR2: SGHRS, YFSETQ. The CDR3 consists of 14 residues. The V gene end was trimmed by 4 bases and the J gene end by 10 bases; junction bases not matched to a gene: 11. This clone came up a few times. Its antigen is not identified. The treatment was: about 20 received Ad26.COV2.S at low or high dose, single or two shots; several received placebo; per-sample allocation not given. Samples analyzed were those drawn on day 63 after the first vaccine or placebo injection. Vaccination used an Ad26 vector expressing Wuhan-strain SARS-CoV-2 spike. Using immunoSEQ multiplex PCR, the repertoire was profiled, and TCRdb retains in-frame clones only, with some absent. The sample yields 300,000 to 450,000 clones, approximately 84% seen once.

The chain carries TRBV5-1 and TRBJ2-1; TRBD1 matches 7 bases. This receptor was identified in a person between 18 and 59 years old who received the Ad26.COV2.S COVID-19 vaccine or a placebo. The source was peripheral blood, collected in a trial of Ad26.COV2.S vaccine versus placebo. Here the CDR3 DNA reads TGCGCCAGCAGCGTTGGGACAGCCCCCGGGGAGCAGTTCTTC. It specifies CASSVGTAPGEQFF.